These T cell receptor beta chains were read from a single sample in a study of Graves' ophthalmopathy and Graves' hyperthyroidism. TCRdb re-derived calls from the multiplex PCR reads in MiXCR, one entry per CDR3 protein. The sample yields around 1,200,000 distinct CDR3 sequences, about 35% seen once. Input material: peripheral blood or thyroid tissue (not recorded which). These receptors were obtained from an adult man with Graves' hyperthyroidism. CDR3s include the opening cysteine and the closing phenylalanine or tryptophan. Fields, in order: clone size, J gene, V gene, D gene, CDR3 DNA, CDR3 protein. The D gene is left open where the match is weak. Size is stated for part of the rows, as once, few or many counts, or as a class when the clone is expanded.

clone size: many; J gene: TRBJ1-5; V gene: TRBV12-3/TRBV12-4; D gene: .; CDR3 DNA: TGTGCCAGCAGTTTTAGACAGTTCAATCAGCCCCAGCATTTT; CDR3 protein: CASSFRQFNQPQHF
clone size: .; J gene: TRBJ2-1; V gene: TRBV15; D gene: .; CDR3 DNA: TGTGCCACCAGCAGAAGGGACACCTACAATGAGCAGTTCTTC; CDR3 protein: CATSRRDTYNEQFF
clone size: few; J gene: TRBJ1-5; V gene: TRBV10-3; D gene: .; CDR3 DNA: TGTGCCATCAGTGAGCCCAGTCAGCCCCAGCATTTT; CDR3 protein: CAISEPSQPQHF
clone size: .; J gene: TRBJ2-1; V gene: TRBV7-2; D gene: .; CDR3 DNA: TGTGCCAGCAGCTTAGCGTTCCTTGAGCAGTTCTTC; CDR3 protein: CASSLAFLEQFF
clone size: .; J gene: TRBJ2-7; V gene: TRBV6-2/TRBV6-3; D gene: .; CDR3 DNA: TGTGCCAGCACTGAGTGGACAGTCTCCTACGAGCAGTACTTC; CDR3 protein: CASTEWTVSYEQYF
clone size: many; J gene: TRBJ1-6; V gene: TRBV4-3; D gene: .; CDR3 DNA: TGCGCCAGCAGCCAAGATCCCTATGGACATTCACCCCTCCACTTT; CDR3 protein: CASSQDPYGHSPLHF
clone size: .; J gene: TRBJ2-7; V gene: TRBV20-1; D gene: .; CDR3 DNA: TGCAGTGCTAGAACCATGGGGACTGCGTACGAGCAGTACTTC; CDR3 protein: CSARTMGTAYEQYF
clone size: .; J gene: TRBJ1-2; V gene: TRBV7-2; D gene: .; CDR3 DNA: TGTGCCAGCAGCTTAGCGGTTGAAATCTTC; CDR3 protein: CASSLAVEIF
clone size: many; J gene: TRBJ2-6; V gene: TRBV5-1; D gene: .; CDR3 DNA: TGCGCCAGCAGCTTACCCAGGGGTTCTGGGGCCAACGTCCTGACTTTC; CDR3 protein: CASSLPRGSGANVLTF
clone size: many; J gene: TRBJ1-1; V gene: TRBV29-1; D gene: TRBD1; CDR3 DNA: TGCAGCGTGAAACAGGGGCAGAACACTGAAGCTTTCTTT; CDR3 protein: CSVKQGQNTEAFF
clone size: many; J gene: TRBJ2-2; V gene: TRBV7-2; D gene: .; CDR3 DNA: TGTGCCAGCAGACTCCGAATGACGCGGTGGGACACCGGGGAGCTGTTTTTT; CDR3 protein: CASRLRMTRWDTGELFF
clone size: few; J gene: TRBJ1-1; V gene: TRBV28; D gene: .; CDR3 DNA: TGTGCCAGCAGTTCAGCTCGGGGGACTGAAGCTTTCTTT; CDR3 protein: CASSSARGTEAFF
clone size: few; J gene: TRBJ1-1; V gene: TRBV30; D gene: .; CDR3 DNA: TGTGCCTGGAGTGTAGGGGGGATGAACACTGAAGCTTTCTTT; CDR3 protein: CAWSVGGMNTEAFF
clone size: .; J gene: TRBJ2-2; V gene: TRBV24-1; D gene: TRBD1; CDR3 DNA: TGTGCCTGGTTCAGGGGGACCGGGGAGCTGTTTTTT; CDR3 protein: CAWFRGTGELFF
clone size: once; J gene: TRBJ1-1; V gene: TRBV20-1; D gene: .; CDR3 DNA: TGCAGTGCTAGACTAGCGGGGACTGAAGCTTTCTTT; CDR3 protein: CSARLAGTEAFF
clone size: .; J gene: TRBJ2-1; V gene: TRBV12-3/TRBV12-4; D gene: .; CDR3 DNA: TGTGCCAGCAGTTTAGCGGGTTATTCCTACAATGAGCAGTTCTTC; CDR3 protein: CASSLAGYSYNEQFF
clone size: .; J gene: TRBJ2-7; V gene: TRBV5-1; D gene: TRBD1; CDR3 DNA: TGCGCCAGCAGCTTGGGCCCTCCCGGGACAGGCACCTACGAGCAGTACTTC; CDR3 protein: CASSLGPPGTGTYEQYF
clone size: many; J gene: TRBJ1-5; V gene: TRBV9; D gene: .; CDR3 DNA: TGTGCCAGCAGCTCCCGCGCGAGGTCCCAGCATTTT; CDR3 protein: CASSSRARSQHF
clone size: .; J gene: TRBJ2-7; V gene: TRBV10-2; D gene: TRBD2; CDR3 DNA: TGCGCCAGCAGTGCTAGCGGGCAGGGGACCCTCTCCTACGAGCAGTACTTC; CDR3 protein: CASSASGQGTLSYEQYF
clone size: .; J gene: TRBJ1-4; V gene: TRBV29-1; D gene: .; CDR3 DNA: TGCAGCGTAAGGGCTAGCGGACTTGAAAAACTGTTTTTT; CDR3 protein: CSVRASGLEKLFF
clone size: .; J gene: TRBJ2-7; V gene: TRBV6-5; D gene: TRBD1; CDR3 DNA: TGTGCCAGCAGCGACGGGACAGGGGCGACCTACGAGCAGTACTTC; CDR3 protein: CASSDGTGATYEQYF
clone size: .; J gene: TRBJ2-5; V gene: TRBV10-3; D gene: TRBD2; CDR3 DNA: TGTGCCATCAGCGGCGGGGGGACTACCCAAGAGACCCAGTACTTC; CDR3 protein: CAISGGGTTQETQYF
clone size: few; J gene: TRBJ2-7; V gene: TRBV27; D gene: .; CDR3 DNA: TGTGCCAGCAGTTCTCCTAGCAGGGCCTACGAGCAGTACTTC; CDR3 protein: CASSSPSRAYEQYF
clone size: many; J gene: TRBJ2-6; V gene: TRBV5-1; D gene: .; CDR3 DNA: TGCGCCAGCAGCTTTATCGAGTCTGGGGCCAACGTCCTGACTTTC; CDR3 protein: CASSFIESGANVLTF
clone size: .; J gene: TRBJ2-7; V gene: TRBV6-2/TRBV6-3; D gene: .; CDR3 DNA: TGTGCCAGCAGGGGAACGGCAGGGGGGTACGAGCAGTACTTC; CDR3 protein: CASRGTAGGYEQYF
clone size: .; J gene: TRBJ2-7; V gene: TRBV6-6; D gene: TRBD2; CDR3 DNA: TGTGCCAGCAGACTCGGGACTAGAGGGCCCTCCGAGCAGTACTTC; CDR3 protein: CASRLGTRGPSEQYF
clone size: many; J gene: TRBJ1-1; V gene: TRBV10-1; D gene: .; CDR3 DNA: TGCGCCAGCAGTGAGTCGGGGACCGCTGAAGCTTTCTTT; CDR3 protein: CASSESGTAEAFF
clone size: .; J gene: TRBJ2-7; V gene: TRBV4-2; D gene: .; CDR3 DNA: TGTGCCAGCAGCCCCAAGCAGTACTTC; CDR3 protein: CASSPKQYF
clone size: .; J gene: TRBJ1-5; V gene: TRBV27; D gene: .; CDR3 DNA: TGTGCCAGCAGCCAGAGCACAGGGCATCAGCCCCAGCATTTT; CDR3 protein: CASSQSTGHQPQHF
clone size: .; J gene: TRBJ1-1; V gene: TRBV12-3/TRBV12-4; D gene: TRBD1; CDR3 DNA: TGTGCCACGGGACAGAAAATGAACACTGAAGCTTTCTTT; CDR3 protein: CATGQKMNTEAFF
clone size: .; J gene: TRBJ1-5; V gene: TRBV19; D gene: .; CDR3 DNA: TGTGCCAGTAGGGAGAGACAGGGCAATCAGCCCCAGCATTTT; CDR3 protein: CASRERQGNQPQHF